One sample yielded the 12 T cell receptor beta chains listed below, sequenced in a study of blood T cell repertoires in COVID-19. Profiling relied on immunoSEQ multiplex PCR, and the TCRdb table lists in-frame clones only, not all of them. Found here are about 330,000 clones, approximately 85% of them singletons; the top ten hold roughly 7.8%. The specimen sequenced was peripheral blood. These receptor sequences come from a human donor in a cohort sampled during active COVID-19.

This clone has a handful of counts. This rearrangement joins TRBV12-3 or TRBV12-4 to TRBJ1-2, with D maybe TRBD1 (6 bases). V was cut by 5 bases and J by 4 bases, with 11 bases left in between. The CDR3 spans 13 residues. The CDR3 bases are TGTGCCAGCAGTGAGAACAGGGCCTATGGCTACACCTTC. Residues: CASSENRAYGYTF.

This clone was seen a single time. J is TRBJ2-5 and V is TRBV10-3; 7 bases match TRBD2. The CDR3 runs 10 residues. Per germline, CDR1 ENHRY and CDR2 SYGVKD. Trimming removed 11 bases from V and 3 bases from J; junction bases left unmatched: 0. The CDR3 DNA sequence: TGTGCCGCGGGGGAAGAGACCCAGTACTTC. Translated: CAAGEETQYF.

V is TRBV6-1 and J is TRBJ2-3; 8 nucleotides match TRBD1. The CDR3 contains 14 residues. Germline-derived CDR1 and CDR2 are MNHNS and SASEGT. The V and J ends lost 2 bases and 5 bases, in that order; junction bases with no gene match: 3. This CDR3 is CASSEQGAIDTQYF. The CDR3 DNA reads TGTGCCAGCAGTGAACAGGGGGCGATAGATACGCAGTATTTT.

V and J are TRBV30 and TRBJ2-5, with D possibly TRBD1 on 6 matching bases. Trimming left V 6 bases short and J 2 bases short, with 13 bases between. CDR3 length: 13 amino acids. Germline CDR1 reads GTSNPN; CDR2 reads SVGIG (reference sequence). CDR3: CACQRGTQETQYF. CDR3 coding DNA: TGTGCCTGTCAAAGGGGGACGCAAGAGACCCAGTACTTC. The variable domain in full, with the rest retrieved from reference TRBV30 and TRBJ2-5, is SQTIHQWPATLVQPVGSPLSLECTVEGTSNPNLYWYRQAAGRGLQLLFYSVGIGQISSEVPQNLSASRPQDRQFILSSKKLLLSDSGFYLCACQRGTQETQYFGPGTRLLVL.

The rearrangement joins TRBV5-4 to TRBJ2-2, with TRBD1 matching over 9 bases. The ends lost 3 bases at V and 6 bases at J; junction bases unmatched: 6. The CDR3 covers 15 residues. CDR1 SGHNT and CDR2 YYREEE come from the germline V gene (reference sequence). Here the CDR3 reads CASSSGQGTAGELFF. CDR3 bases: TGTGCCAGCAGCTCTGGACAGGGGACCGCCGGGGAGCTGTTTTTT.

CDR3 region: CASSQGAGDGSPLHF. The CDR3 nucleotides read TGTGCCAGCAGCCAAGGGGCAGGTGATGGTTCACCCCTCCACTTT. The rearrangement joins TRBV4-2 to TRBJ1-6; D unresolved. Germline assignment: CDR1 LGHNA and CDR2 YNFKEQ. This CDR3 is built from 15 residues. The V end lost 1 base, the J end lost 9 bases, and 13 bases lay between the germline ends.

The table lists this clone with a few counts. This chain links TRBV19 with TRBJ1-5; 9 bases fit TRBD1. Germline V CDR1 and CDR2: LNHDA, SQIVND (reference sequence). The CDR3 runs 14 residues. The junction had 6 bases not matched to a gene; V was cut back by 10 bases and J by 2 bases. CDR3 residues: CATTGGPGNQPQHF. The CDR3, as DNA: TGTGCCACTACAGGGGGCCCCGGCAATCAGCCCCAGCATTTT.

The gene calls are TRBV24-1 and TRBJ2-2; 12 nucleotides match TRBD1. This CDR3 contains 17 residues. Per the germline V gene, CDR1 is KGHDR and CDR2 is SFDVKD. Germline trimming cut 7 bases from V and 2 bases from J; bases unmatched to any gene: 7. In DNA form, the CDR3 reads TGTGCCACCAGGGGGGACAGGGGGCTCCCTAACACCGGGGAGCTGTTTTTT. It codes for CATRGDRGLPNTGELFF.

This clone was detected only a few times. Other DNA variants within this sample encode the same CDR3. The gene calls are TRBV3-1 (or the pseudogene TRBV3-2) and TRBJ2-2; 7 bases fit TRBD1. Trimming removed 2 bases from V and 4 bases from J; junction bases left unmatched: 7. Germline-derived CDR1 and CDR2 are LGHDT and YNNKEL (reference sequence). This CDR3 has 16 residues. DNA for the CDR3: TGTGCCAGCAGCCAAAACAGGGGAAGAGGCACCGGGGAGCTGTTTTTT. Amino acid sequence: CASSQNRGRGTGELFF.

The chain carries TRBV24-1 and TRBJ2-2; 9 positions agree with TRBD2. CDR1 and CDR2 (germline): KGHDR, SFDVKD. The CDR3 runs to 15 residues. The junction had 10 bases not matched to a gene; V was cut back by 10 bases and J by 5 bases. CDR3 amino acids: CATGLAGLGTGELFF. The CDR3 DNA sequence: TGTGCCACGGGACTAGCTGGTCTGGGAACCGGGGAGCTGTTTTTT.

The rearrangement links TRBV29-1 to TRBJ2-7; 8 positions match TRBD1. The CDR3 extends over 13 amino acids. Germline assignment: CDR1 SQVTM and CDR2 ANQGSEA. The V gene end was trimmed by 5 bases and the J gene end by 2 bases; junction bases not matched to a gene: 5. The CDR3 sequence: CSVSDRVTYEQYF. The CDR3 coding sequence is TGCAGCGTTTCGGACAGGGTGACCTACGAGCAGTACTTC.

This chain links TRBV29-1 with TRBJ1-2; D call uncertain. Trimming shortened V by 7 bases and J by 2 bases, and 20 bases separated the two germline ends. The CDR3 is 15 amino acids. Germline CDR1 is SQVTM and CDR2 is ANQGSEA. This CDR3 is CSAEGGGEVNYGYTF. As DNA, the CDR3 is TGCAGCGCCGAAGGCGGCGGGGAAGTCAACTATGGCTACACCTTC. Variable domain in full (rest from reference TRBV29-1 and TRBJ1-2): SAVISQKPSRDICQRGTSLTIQCQVDSQVTMMFWYRQQPGQSLTLIATANQGSEATYESGFVIDKFPISRPNLTFSTLTVSNMSPEDSSIYLCSAEGGGEVNYGYTFGSGTRLTVV.